This record covers a single TCR beta chain. Its antigen remains unknown. The data stem from a study of T cells in localized non-small cell lung cancer. Overall study findings and caveats: The study found T cell clonality highest in uninvolved adjacent lung, above tumor. In adjacent lung appeared a median about 58 of the top 100 tumor clones.

Data came from immunoSEQ multiplex PCR; TCRdb stores just in-frame clones and leaves some out. The table includes about 62,000 clones, approximately 80% detected once. The germline gives CDR1 PRHDT, CDR2 FYEKMQ (reference sequence). The CDR3 length is 14 residues. Deletions cut 2 bases from V and 9 bases from J, with 17 bases between. The clonotype was recovered from a man between 40 and 75 years old with stage II lung adenocarcinoma. The sequencing used PBMCs, collected before any cancer treatment. V usage is TRBV13 and J usage is TRBJ2-7, with D maybe TRBD2 (5 bases). CDR3 DNA sequence: TGTGCCAGCAGCTTATTTTTCGGTCGGAGCGGGCAGTACTTC. Amino acids: CASSLFFGRSGQYF.